This TCR beta chain was identified in a study of blood T cell repertoires in COVID-19. Study-level information: Researchers got acute and convalescent COVID-19 samples from the United States, Italy and Spain. PBMCs, B-cell-depleted T cells, or T cells were the source of the cDNA or gDNA that made up the material.

Under the authors' procedure: Amplifying reference gene primers gave estimates of nucleated cell counts. Profiling relied on immunoSEQ multiplex PCR, and the TCRdb table lists in-frame clones only, not all of them. V and J calls plus clone size are reproduced from that table; the DNA served to infer D and trimming. The sample lists about 200,000 clones, roughly 80% occurring once. V lost 4 bases and J 2 bases, leaving 15 bases between the germline ends. The CDR3 extends over 16 amino acids. Germline V gene data show CDR1 as SGHDT and CDR2 as YYEEEE. The chain employs TRBV5-6 and TRBJ2-2; a possible D gene is TRBD2 (7 bases). Input material: peripheral blood. This sequence was found in a woman aged 65 to 85 with acute or convalescent COVID-19. CDR3 residues: CASSKLRGANTGELFF. In DNA form, the CDR3 reads TGTGCCAGCAGCAAGCTCCGGGGGGCCAACACCGGGGAGCTGTTTTTT.